This TCR beta chain was captured in a study of siplizumab effects on memory and regulatory T cells. Study observations and caveats: With siplizumab, mappable alloreactive CD4+ clones averaged roughly 65% Treg-derived, versus more than 25% in controls. Among alloreactive clones, only a minor fraction mapped to unstimulated subsets. Unstimulated naive T cells seemed to show more diversity than memory cells did, and they also seemed to be among the major contributors to the alloresponse.

Turning to this clone: Its antigen is not known. Germline and junction disagree at one end, which may indicate a read error. Other DNA sequences of this sample code for an identical CDR3.

Roughly 10^5 TCR templates underwent assay in each sample. The method was immunoSEQ multiplex PCR; TCRdb's version includes in-frame clones alone and lacks a portion of them. There are around 100,000 clones in the sample; around 94% occur only once, and roughly 0.61% lies in the top ten. The sequencing input was Tregs sorted from blood. This receptor was obtained from a human donor in good health.

The CDR3 protein is CASSPLWGFEQYF. The CDR3 coding sequence is TGTGCCAGCAGTCCGCTGTGGGGGTTCGAGCAATACTTC. This chain uses TRBV28 with TRBJ2-7; possibly TRBD1 or TRBD2 for D (5 bases each). Per the germline V gene, CDR1 is MDHEN and CDR2 is SYDVKM. The CDR3 is made up of 13 amino acids.